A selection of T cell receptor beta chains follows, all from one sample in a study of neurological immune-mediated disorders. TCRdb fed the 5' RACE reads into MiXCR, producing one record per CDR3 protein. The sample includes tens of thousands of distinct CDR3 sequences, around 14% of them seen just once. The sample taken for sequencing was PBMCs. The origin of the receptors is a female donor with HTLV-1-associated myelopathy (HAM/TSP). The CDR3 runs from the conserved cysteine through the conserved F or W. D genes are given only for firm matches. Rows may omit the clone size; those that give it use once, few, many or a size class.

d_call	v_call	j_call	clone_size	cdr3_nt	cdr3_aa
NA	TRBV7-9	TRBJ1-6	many	TGTGCCAGCAGCTTAGAGGACAGTTTTAATTCACCCCTCCACTTT	CASSLEDSFNSPLHF
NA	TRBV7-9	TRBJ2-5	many	TGTGCCAGCAGCATCTTTCCCGAGACTAGTAAAGAGACCCAGTACTTC	CASSIFPETSKETQYF
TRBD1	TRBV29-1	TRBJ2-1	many	TGCAGCGTTCCCGGGACAGGGGTCAAATTGGGCAATGAGCAGTTCTTC	CSVPGTGVKLGNEQFF
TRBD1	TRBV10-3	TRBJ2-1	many	TGTGCCATCAGTGTCGGACAGGGTACGGGCAGTGAGCAGTTCTTC	CAISVGQGTGSEQFF
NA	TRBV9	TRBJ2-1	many	TGTGCCAGCAGCGTCGCCGCAGGGAGGTCCTACAATGAGCAGTTCTTC	CASSVAAGRSYNEQFF
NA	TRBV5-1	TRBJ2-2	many	TGCGCCAGCAGCCCTGCGGGGAGTAGCACCGGGGAGCTGTTTTTT	CASSPAGSSTGELFF
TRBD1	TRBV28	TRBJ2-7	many	TGTGCCAGTCGGGACAGTTACTCCTACGAGCAGTACTTC	CASRDSYSYEQYF
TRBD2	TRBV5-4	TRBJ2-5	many	TGTGCCAGCAGCTCCCTAAGAGCGGGGGGCCAAGAGACCCAGTACTTC	CASSSLRAGGQETQYF
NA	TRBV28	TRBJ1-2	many	TGTGCCAGCAGTTTACCGGGGGCTTATGGCTACACCTTC	CASSLPGAYGYTF
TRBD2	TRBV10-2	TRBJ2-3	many	TGCGCCAGCACCGAGCAGCTTAGCGGGGGAGGAGATACGCAGTATTTT	CASTEQLSGGGDTQYF
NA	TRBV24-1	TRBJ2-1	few	TGTGCCACCAGTGAGCGGACCTACAATGAGCAGTTCTTC	CATSERTYNEQFF
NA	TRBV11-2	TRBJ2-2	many	TGTGCCAGCAGCTTCTACACCGGGGAGCTGTTTTTT	CASSFYTGELFF
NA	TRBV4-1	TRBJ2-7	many	TGCGCCAGCAGCCAACAGATGTCTCGGGGACTTCGCTACGAGCAGTACTTC	CASSQQMSRGLRYEQYF
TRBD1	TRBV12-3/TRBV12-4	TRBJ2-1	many	TGTGCCAGCAGTCAGGACAGGGCCTACAATGAGCAGTTCTTC	CASSQDRAYNEQFF
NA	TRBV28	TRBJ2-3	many	TGTGCCAGCAGTCCCCCCCGGAGGGGCACAGATACGCAGTATTTT	CASSPPRRGTDTQYF
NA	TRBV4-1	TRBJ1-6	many	TGCGCCAGCAGCCAAGATGGCGGTACACTTTATTCACCCCTCCACTTT	CASSQDGGTLYSPLHF
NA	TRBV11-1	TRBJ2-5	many	TGTGCCAGCAGCCCCGGGACAAGACAAGAGACCCAGTACTTC	CASSPGTRQETQYF
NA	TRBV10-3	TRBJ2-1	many	TGTGCCATCAGTGAGTCGGGGCTCTACAATGAGCAGTTCTTC	CAISESGLYNEQFF
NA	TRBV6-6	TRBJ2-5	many	TGTGCCAGCAGTTACTCGATGAGGGCCCAAGAGACCCAGTACTTC	CASSYSMRAQETQYF
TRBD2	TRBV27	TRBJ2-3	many	TGTGCCAGCAGTCGGAGCGCGGGGGGGCATGCAGATACGCAGTATTTT	CASSRSAGGHADTQYF
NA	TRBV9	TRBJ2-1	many	TGTGCCAGCAGCGTAAAGGGAGTGGGTGAGCAGTTCTTC	CASSVKGVGEQFF
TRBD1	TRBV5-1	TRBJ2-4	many	TGCGCCAGCAGCGACAGGGGTGTAGACATTCAGTACTTC	CASSDRGVDIQYF
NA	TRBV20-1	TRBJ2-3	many	TGCAGTGCTAGCCCCCCTAGCACAGATACGCAGTATTTT	CSASPPSTDTQYF
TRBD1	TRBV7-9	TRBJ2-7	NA	TGTGCCAGCAGCTATCGGACAGGGGGCGAGCAGTACTTC	CASSYRTGGEQYF
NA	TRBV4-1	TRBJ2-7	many	TGCGCCAGCAGCCAGGGCCGCCCCTACGAGCAGTACTTC	CASSQGRPYEQYF
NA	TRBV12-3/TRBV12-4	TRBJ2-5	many	TGTGCCAGCAGTTCAGGGGTACAAGAGACCCAGTACTTC	CASSSGVQETQYF
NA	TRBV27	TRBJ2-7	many	TGTGCCAGCAGTTTTTTGCCAGACTCCTACGAGCAGTACTTC	CASSFLPDSYEQYF
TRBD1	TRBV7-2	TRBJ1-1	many	TGTGCCAGCAAAGGAGCAGGGGGCTACACTGAAGCTTTCTTT	CASKGAGGYTEAFF
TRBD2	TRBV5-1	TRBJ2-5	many	TGCGCCAGCAGCCGAGCTAGCGGGGGTTCCCCGCAAGAGACCCAGTACTTC	CASSRASGGSPQETQYF
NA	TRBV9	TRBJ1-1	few	TGTGCCAGCAAAGGGGGGTCTGAAGCTTTCTTT	CASKGGSEAFF
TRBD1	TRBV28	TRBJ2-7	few	TGTGCCAGCGGATCCGGGACAGGGAGGTTCTACGAGCAGTACTTC	CASGSGTGRFYEQYF
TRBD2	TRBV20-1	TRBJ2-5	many	TGCAGTGCTCGTAGCGGGGCGGTCCAAGAGACCCAGTACTTC	CSARSGAVQETQYF
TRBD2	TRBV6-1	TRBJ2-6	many	TGTGCCAGCAGTGATTCTAGCGGGGCTAGCTCTGGGGCCAACGTCCTGACTTTC	CASSDSSGASSGANVLTF
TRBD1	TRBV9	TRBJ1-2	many	TGTGCCAGCAGCGCGCGCCCCGGGGACAGGGAGGGCTATGGCTACACCTTC	CASSARPGDREGYGYTF
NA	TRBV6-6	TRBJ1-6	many	TGTGCCAGCAGTTACTCGAGTTCGGGTAATAATTCACCCCTCCACTTT	CASSYSSSGNNSPLHF
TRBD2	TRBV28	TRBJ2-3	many	TGTGCCAGCAGCTCTCTAGCGGGGGGGGCAGATACGCAGTATTTT	CASSSLAGGADTQYF
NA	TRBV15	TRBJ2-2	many	TGTGCTACCAGCCTAGGCAGCGCGAACACCGGGGAGCTGTTTTTT	CATSLGSANTGELFF
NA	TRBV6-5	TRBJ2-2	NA	TGTGCCAGCAGTTCCGCTTCGTGGGGCGCCGGGGAGCTGTTTTTT	CASSSASWGAGELFF
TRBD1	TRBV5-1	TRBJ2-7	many	TGCGCCAGCAGCTGGGCCCCCGGGACAGTCTCCTACGAGCAGTACTTC	CASSWAPGTVSYEQYF
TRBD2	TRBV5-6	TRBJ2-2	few	TGTGCCAGCAGCTTGGCCGGGGGGGCTCGTCCTTCGGAGCTGTTTTTT	CASSLAGGARPSELFF
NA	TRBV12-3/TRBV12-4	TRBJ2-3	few	TGTGCCAGCAGTTCTGGTAGTCCCGATACGCAGTATTTT	CASSSGSPDTQYF
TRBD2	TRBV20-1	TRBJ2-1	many	TGCAGTGCTAGAGTAATAAGCGGGGGGGCTAATGAGCAGTTCTTC	CSARVISGGANEQFF
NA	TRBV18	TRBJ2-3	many	TGTGCCAGCTCACCACGGTCAGATACGCAGTATTTT	CASSPRSDTQYF